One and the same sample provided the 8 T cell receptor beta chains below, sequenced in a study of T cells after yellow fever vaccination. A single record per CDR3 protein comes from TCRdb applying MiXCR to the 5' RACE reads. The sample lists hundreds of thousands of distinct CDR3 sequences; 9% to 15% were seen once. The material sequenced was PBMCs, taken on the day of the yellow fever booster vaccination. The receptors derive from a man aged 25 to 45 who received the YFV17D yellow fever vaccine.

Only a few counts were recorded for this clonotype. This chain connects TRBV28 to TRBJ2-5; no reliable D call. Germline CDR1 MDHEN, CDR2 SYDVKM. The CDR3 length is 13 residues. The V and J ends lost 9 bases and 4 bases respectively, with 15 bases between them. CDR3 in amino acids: CASSGPLVETQYF. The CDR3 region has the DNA TGTGCCAGTTCCGGGCCCCTTGTAGAGACCCAGTACTTC.

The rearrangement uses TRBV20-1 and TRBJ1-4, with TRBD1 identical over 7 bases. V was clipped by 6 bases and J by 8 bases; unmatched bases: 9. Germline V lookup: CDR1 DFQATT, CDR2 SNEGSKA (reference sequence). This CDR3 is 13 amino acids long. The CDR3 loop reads CSANRGGYEKLFF. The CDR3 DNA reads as TGCAGTGCCAACAGGGGTGGGTACGAAAAACTGTTTTTT.

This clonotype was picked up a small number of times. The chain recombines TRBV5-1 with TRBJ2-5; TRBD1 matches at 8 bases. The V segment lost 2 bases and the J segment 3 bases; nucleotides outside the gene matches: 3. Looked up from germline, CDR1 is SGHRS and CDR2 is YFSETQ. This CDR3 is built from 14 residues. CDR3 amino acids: CASSFPQGEETQYF. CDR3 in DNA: TGCGCCAGCAGCTTCCCACAGGGGGAAGAGACCCAGTACTTC.

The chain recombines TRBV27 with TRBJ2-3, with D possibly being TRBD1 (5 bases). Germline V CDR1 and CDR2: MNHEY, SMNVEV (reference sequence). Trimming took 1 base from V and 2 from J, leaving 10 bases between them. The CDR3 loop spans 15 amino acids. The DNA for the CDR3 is TGTGCCAGCAGTTTATTCGGCAGGGTCACAGATACGCAGTATTTT. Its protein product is CASSLFGRVTDTQYF.

Written as DNA, the CDR3 is TGCGCCAGCAGCTTAACCTTCCGTGAGAACTACGAGCAGTACTTC. Translated, it gives CASSLTFRENYEQYF. V is TRBV5-1 and J is TRBJ2-7; the D is unclear. CDR3 size: 15 residues. Per germline, CDR1 SGHRS and CDR2 YFSETQ. Trimming removed 2 bases at V and 3 bases at J, with 15 bases between.

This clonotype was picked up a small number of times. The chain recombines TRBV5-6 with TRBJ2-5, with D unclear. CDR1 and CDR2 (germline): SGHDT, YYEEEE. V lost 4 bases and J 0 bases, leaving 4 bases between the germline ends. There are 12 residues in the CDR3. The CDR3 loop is CASSDNQETQYF. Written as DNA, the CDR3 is TGTGCCAGCAGCGACAACCAAGAGACCCAGTACTTC.

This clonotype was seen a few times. In DNA form, the CDR3 reads TGTGCCAGCAGCTTAGCGAGAATTGACCTGCAGACCCAGTACTTC. Protein sequence: CASSLARIDLQTQYF. The V and J genes are TRBV7-8 and TRBJ2-5; D is unresolved. V was shortened by 0 bases and J by 6 bases, with 14 bases between the two germline ends. The CDR3 runs to 15 residues. Germline CDR1 and CDR2: SGHVS and FQNEAQ.

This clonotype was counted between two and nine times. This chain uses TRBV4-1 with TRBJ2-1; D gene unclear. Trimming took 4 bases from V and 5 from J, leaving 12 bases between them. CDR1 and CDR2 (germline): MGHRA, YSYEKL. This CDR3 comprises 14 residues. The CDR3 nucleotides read TGCGCCAGCAGCCCAGGCCGGACGGACAATGAGCAGTTCTTC. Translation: CASSPGRTDNEQFF.